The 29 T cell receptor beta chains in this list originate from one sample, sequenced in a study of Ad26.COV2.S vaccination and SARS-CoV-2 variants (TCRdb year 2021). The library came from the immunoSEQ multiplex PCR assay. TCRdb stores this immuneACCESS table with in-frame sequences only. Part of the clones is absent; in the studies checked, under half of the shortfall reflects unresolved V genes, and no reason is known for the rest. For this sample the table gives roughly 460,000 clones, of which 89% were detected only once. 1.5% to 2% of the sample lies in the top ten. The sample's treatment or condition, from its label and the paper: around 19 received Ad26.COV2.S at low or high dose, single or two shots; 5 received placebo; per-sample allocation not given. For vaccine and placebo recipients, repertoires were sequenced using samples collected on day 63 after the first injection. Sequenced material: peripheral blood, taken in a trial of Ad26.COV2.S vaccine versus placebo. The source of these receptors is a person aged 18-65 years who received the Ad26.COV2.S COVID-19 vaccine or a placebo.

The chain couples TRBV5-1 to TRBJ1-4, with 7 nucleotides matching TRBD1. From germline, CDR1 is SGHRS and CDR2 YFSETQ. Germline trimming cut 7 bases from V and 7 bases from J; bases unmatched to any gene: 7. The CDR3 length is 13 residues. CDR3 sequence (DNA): TGCGCCAGCCGACAGGGCGGTCGTGAAAAACTGTTTTTT. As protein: CASRQGGREKLFF.

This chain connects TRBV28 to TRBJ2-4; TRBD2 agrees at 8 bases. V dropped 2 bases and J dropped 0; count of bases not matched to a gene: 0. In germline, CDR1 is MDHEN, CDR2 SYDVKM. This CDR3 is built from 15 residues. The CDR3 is CASSLLAGAKNIQYF. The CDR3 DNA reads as TGTGCCAGCAGTTTACTAGCGGGAGCCAAAAACATTCAGTACTTC. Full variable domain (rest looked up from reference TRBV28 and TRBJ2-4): DVKVTQSSRYLVKRTGEKVFLECVQDMDHENMFWYRQDPGLGLRLIYFSYDVKMKEKGDIPEGYSVSREKKERFSLILESASTNQTSMYLCASSLLAGAKNIQYFGAGTRLSVL.

CDR3 DNA sequence: TGTGCCAGCAGCCCGATAGCGGGTAGCTCCTACAATGAGCAGTTCTTC. Amino acid sequence: CASSPIAGSSYNEQFF. The rearrangement links TRBV11-2 to TRBJ2-1; 7 bases fit TRBD2. J gave up 0 bases and V 5 bases, and 7 bases lay outside the gene matches. Germline V gene sequence: CDR1 SGHAT, CDR2 FQNNGV. There are 16 residues in the CDR3.

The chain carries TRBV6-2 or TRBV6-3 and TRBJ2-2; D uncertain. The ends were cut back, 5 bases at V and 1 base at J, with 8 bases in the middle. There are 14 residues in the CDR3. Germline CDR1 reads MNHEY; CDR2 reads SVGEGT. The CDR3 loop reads CASSPVRNTGELFF. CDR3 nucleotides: TGTGCCAGCAGTCCAGTTAGGAACACCGGGGAGCTGTTTTTT.

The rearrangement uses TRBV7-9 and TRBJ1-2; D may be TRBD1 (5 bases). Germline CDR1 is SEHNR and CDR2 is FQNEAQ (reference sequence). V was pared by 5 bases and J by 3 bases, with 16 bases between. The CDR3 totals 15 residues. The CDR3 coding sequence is TGTGCCAGCAGCCTTGAGGTGGGGGATTACTATGGCTACACCTTC. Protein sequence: CASSLEVGDYYGYTF.

The chain's CDR3 is CASRDDRADGYTF. The DNA for the CDR3 is TGTGCCAGCAGAGACGACAGGGCTGATGGCTACACCTTC. This sequence joins TRBV25-1 and TRBJ1-2; 7 nucleotides align to TRBD1. In germline, CDR1 is MGHDK, CDR2 SYGVNS. J was trimmed by 6 bases and V by 6 bases; bases with no gene match: 7. The CDR3 has 13 residues.

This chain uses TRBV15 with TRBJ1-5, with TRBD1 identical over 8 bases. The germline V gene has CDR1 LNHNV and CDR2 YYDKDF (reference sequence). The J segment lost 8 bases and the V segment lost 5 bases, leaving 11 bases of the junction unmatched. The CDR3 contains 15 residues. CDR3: CATSGSRDRMEPQHF. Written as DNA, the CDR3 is TGTGCCACCAGCGGGAGTAGGGACAGGATGGAGCCCCAGCATTTT.

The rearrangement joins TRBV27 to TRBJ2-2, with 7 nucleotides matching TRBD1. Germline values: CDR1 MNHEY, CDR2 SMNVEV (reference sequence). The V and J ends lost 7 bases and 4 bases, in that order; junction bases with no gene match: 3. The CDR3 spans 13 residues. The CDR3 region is CASTNRGTGELFF. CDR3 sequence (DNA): TGTGCCAGCACCAACAGGGGCACCGGGGAGCTGTTTTTT.

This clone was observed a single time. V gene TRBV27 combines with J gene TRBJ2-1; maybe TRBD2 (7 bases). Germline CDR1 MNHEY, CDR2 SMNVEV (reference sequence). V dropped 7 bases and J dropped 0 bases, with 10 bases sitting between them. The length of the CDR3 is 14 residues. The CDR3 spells CASTGGGSYNEQFF. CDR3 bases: TGTGCCAGCACGGGGGGCGGCTCCTACAATGAGCAGTTCTTC.

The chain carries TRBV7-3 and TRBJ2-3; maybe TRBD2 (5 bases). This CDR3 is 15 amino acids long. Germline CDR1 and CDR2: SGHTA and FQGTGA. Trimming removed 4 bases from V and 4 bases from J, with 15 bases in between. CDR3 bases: TGTGCCAGCAGCTCCGATCCCCGGCGGGCAGATACGCAGTATTTT. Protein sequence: CASSSDPRRADTQYF.

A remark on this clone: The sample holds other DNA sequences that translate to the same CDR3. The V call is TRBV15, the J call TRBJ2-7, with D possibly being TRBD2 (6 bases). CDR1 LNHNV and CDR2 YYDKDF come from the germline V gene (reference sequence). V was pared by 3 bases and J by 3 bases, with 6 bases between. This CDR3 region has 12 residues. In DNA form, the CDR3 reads TGTGCCACCAGCAGGGAGGGCTACGAGCAGTACTTC. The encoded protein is CATSREGYEQYF.

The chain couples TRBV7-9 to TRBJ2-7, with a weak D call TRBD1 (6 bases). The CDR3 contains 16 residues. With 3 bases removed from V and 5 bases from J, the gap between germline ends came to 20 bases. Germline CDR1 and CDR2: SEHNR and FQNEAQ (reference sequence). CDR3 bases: TGTGCCAGCAGCTTGGACGGGACAAGGCCGTATCACGAGCAGTACTTC. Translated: CASSLDGTRPYHEQYF.

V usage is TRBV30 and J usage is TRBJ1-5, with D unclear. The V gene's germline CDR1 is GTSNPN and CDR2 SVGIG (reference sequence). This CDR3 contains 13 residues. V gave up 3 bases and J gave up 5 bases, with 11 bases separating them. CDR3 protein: CAWSPSLHQPQHF. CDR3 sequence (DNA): TGTGCCTGGAGCCCCAGCCTCCATCAGCCCCAGCATTTT.

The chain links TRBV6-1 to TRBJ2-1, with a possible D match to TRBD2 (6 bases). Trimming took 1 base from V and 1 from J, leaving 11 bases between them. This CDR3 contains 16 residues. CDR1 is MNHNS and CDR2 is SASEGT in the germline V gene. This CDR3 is CASSEGRGRSYNEQFF. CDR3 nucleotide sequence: TGTGCCAGCAGTGAAGGGAGGGGAAGGTCCTACAATGAGCAGTTCTTC.

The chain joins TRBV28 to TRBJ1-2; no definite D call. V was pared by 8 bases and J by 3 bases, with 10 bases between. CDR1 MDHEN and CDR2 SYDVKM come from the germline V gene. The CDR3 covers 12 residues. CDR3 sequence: CASDGLDYGYTF. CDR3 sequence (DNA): TGTGCCAGCGATGGGCTAGACTATGGCTACACCTTC.

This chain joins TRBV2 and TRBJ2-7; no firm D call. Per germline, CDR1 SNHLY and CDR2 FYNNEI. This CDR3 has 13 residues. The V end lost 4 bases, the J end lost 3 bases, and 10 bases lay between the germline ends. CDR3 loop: CASSASLVYEQYF. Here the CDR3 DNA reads TGTGCCAGCAGTGCCTCCTTGGTCTACGAGCAGTACTTC.

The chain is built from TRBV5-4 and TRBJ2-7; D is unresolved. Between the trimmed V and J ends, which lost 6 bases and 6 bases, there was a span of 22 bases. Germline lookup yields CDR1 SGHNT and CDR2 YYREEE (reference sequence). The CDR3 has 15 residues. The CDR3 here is CASTKGLGPPFEQYF. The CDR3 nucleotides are TGTGCCAGCACCAAGGGTCTGGGTCCTCCTTTCGAGCAGTACTTC.

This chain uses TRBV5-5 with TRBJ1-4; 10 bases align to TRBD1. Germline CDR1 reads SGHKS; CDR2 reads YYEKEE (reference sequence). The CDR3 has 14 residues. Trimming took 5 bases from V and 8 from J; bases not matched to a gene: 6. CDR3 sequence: CASSPGTGEEKLFF. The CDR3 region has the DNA TGTGCCAGCAGTCCCGGGACAGGGGAAGAAAAACTGTTTTTT.

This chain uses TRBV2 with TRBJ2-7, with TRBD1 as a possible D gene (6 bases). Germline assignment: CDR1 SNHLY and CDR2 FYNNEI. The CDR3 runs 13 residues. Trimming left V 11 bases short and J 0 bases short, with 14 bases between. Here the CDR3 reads CAFLKQGSYEQYF. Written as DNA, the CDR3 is TGTGCCTTCCTGAAACAGGGCTCCTACGAGCAGTACTTC.

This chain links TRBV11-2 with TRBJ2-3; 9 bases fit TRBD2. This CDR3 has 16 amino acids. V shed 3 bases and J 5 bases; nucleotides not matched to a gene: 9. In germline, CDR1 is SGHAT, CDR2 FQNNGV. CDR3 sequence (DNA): TGTGCCAGCAGCTTGATGGCGGGAGGGTCGGGAGATACGCAGTATTTT. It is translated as CASSLMAGGSGDTQYF.

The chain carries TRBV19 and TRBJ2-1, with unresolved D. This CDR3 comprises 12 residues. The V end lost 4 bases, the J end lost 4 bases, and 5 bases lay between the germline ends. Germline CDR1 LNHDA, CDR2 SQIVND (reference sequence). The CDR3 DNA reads TGTGCCAGTAGTACCCAGTACAATGAGCAGTTCTTC. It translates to CASSTQYNEQFF.

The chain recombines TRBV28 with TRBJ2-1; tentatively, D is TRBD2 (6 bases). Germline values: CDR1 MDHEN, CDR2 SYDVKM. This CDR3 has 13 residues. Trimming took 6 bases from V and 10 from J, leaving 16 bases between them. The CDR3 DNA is TGTGCCAGCAGCCAAGGGACTCCGGAGGAGCAGTTCTTC. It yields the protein CASSQGTPEEQFF.

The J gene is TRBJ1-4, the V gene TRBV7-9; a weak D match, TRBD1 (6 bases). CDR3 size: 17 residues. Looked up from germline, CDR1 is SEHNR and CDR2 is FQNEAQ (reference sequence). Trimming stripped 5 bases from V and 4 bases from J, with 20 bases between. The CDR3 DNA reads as TGTGCCAGCAGCCTCACTGGTGGGGGGGCGAATAATGAAAAACTGTTTTTT. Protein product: CASSLTGGGANNEKLFF.

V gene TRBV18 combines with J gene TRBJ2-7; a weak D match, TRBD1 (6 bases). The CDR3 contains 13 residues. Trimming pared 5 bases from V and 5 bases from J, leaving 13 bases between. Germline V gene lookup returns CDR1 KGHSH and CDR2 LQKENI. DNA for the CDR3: TGTGCCAGCTCATTTACAGGGAGTCACGAGCAGTACTTC. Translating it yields CASSFTGSHEQYF.

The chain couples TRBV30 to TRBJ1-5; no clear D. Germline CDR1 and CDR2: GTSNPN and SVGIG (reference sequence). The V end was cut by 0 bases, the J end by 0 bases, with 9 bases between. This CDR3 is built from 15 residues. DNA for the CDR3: TGTGCCTGGAGTGTACAAAGTTCTAGCAATCAGCCCCAGCATTTT. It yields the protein CAWSVQSSSNQPQHF.

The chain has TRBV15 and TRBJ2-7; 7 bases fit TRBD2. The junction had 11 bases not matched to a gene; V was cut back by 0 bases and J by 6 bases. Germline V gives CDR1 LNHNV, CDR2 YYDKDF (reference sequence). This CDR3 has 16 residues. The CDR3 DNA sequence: TGTGCCACCAGCAGAGAAGATCCGGGGGGAGGAGGCGAGCAGTACTTC. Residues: CATSREDPGGGGEQYF.

CDR3 coding DNA: TGTGCCAGCTCACCAACTAGCGGGGGGGCCTCCTACAATGAGCAGTTCTTC. Protein product: CASSPTSGGASYNEQFF. The chain combines TRBV18 with TRBJ2-1, with 13 bases lining up with TRBD2. With V trimmed by 2 bases and J by 0 bases, 1 base remained unmatched. This CDR3 is built from 17 residues. Per germline, CDR1 KGHSH and CDR2 LQKENI. The whole variable domain, remainder taken from reference TRBV18 and TRBJ2-1, is NAGVMQNPRHLVRRRGQEARLRCSPMKGHSHVYWYRQLPEEGLKFMVYLQKENIIDESGMPKERFSAEFPKEGPSILRIQQVVRGDSAAYFCASSPTSGGASYNEQFFGPGTRLTVL.

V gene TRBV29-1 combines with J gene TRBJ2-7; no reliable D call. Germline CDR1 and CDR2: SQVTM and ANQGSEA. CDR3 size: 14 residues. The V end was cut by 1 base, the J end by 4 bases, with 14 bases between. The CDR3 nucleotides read TGCAGCGTTGAAGGGCTAGAACCGCCTTACGAGCAGTACTTC. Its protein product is CSVEGLEPPYEQYF.

CDR3 in DNA: TGCGCCAGCAGCCAACTGACAGGGGGGACTGAAGCTTTCTTT. The encoded protein is CASSQLTGGTEAFF. This rearrangement joins TRBV4-3 to TRBJ1-1; 9 bases are a match to TRBD1. The CDR3 totals 14 residues. Per the germline V gene, CDR1 is LGHNA and CDR2 is YSLEER. V lost 2 bases to trimming and J lost 5 bases; unmatched junction nucleotides: 3.